A single sample is the source of the 13 T cell receptor beta chains below, sequenced in a study of early T cells in non-severe SARS-CoV-2 infection. TCRdb processed the 5' RACE reads anew with MiXCR; each CDR3 protein has one entry. The sample lists fewer than 30,000 distinct CDR3 sequences; less than 10% were seen once. Material: whole blood. These receptor sequences come from an adult who was a healthcare worker with PCR-confirmed SARS-CoV-2 infection or an uninfected control (not recorded which).

This clonotype was found many times. V and J are TRBV29-1 and TRBJ2-7; D is unresolved. CDR3 length: 12 amino acids. The ends were cut back, 6 bases at V and 7 bases at J, with 16 bases in the middle. Germline CDR1 reads SQVTM; CDR2 reads ANQGSEA. The CDR3 reads CSVTRLAGEQYF. CDR3 nucleotide sequence: TGCAGCGTGACCCGGTTGGCCGGGGAGCAGTACTTC.

This clonotype was found many times. This rearrangement joins TRBV19 to TRBJ2-7, with 11 bases matching TRBD2. V lost 5 bases, J lost 4 bases, and 4 bases stayed unmatched. Germline CDR1 is LNHDA and CDR2 is SQIVND (reference sequence). The CDR3 length is 14 residues. Here the CDR3 DNA reads TGTGCCAGTAGTTCGGGACTAGCGGAATACGAGCAGTACTTC. Its translation: CASSSGLAEYEQYF. The full variable domain, in which reference TRBV19 and TRBJ2-7 provide the parts outside the CDR3, is DGGITQSPKYLFRKEGQNVTLSCEQNLNHDAMYWYRQDPGQGLRLIYYSQIVNDFQKGDIAEGYSVSREKKESFPLTVTSAQKNPTAFYLCASSSGLAEYEQYFGPGTRLTVT.

This clonotype has ten or more counts. V usage is TRBV7-3 and J usage is TRBJ2-2; D ambiguous. The germline V and J ends were trimmed by 5 bases and 3 bases, with 7 bases remaining between them. The CDR3 extends over 13 amino acids. Germline lookup yields CDR1 SGHTA and CDR2 FQGTGA. The CDR3, as DNA: TGTGCCAGCAGCCCGTGGCACACCGGGGAGCTGTTTTTT. Translated, it gives CASSPWHTGELFF.

In its sample, this clonotype was seen many times. V is TRBV2 and J is TRBJ2-3; 10 bases map to TRBD2. V dropped 6 bases and J dropped 5; count of bases not matched to a gene: 11. Germline V gives CDR1 SNHLY, CDR2 FYNNEI. There are 16 residues in the CDR3. DNA of the CDR3: TGTGCCAGCAGCCACCTACTAGCGGGGATCAGAGATACGCAGTATTTT. Protein: CASSHLLAGIRDTQYF.

The V gene is TRBV2, the J gene TRBJ2-1; D gene ambiguous. The V end lost 7 bases, the J end lost 0 bases, and 7 bases lay between the germline ends. CDR1 is SNHLY and CDR2 is FYNNEI in the germline V gene. The CDR3 has 13 amino acids. The DNA of the CDR3 is TGTGCCAGCACTCCAAGCTCCTACAATGAGCAGTTCTTC. Its protein is CASTPSSYNEQFF.

The genes are TRBV24-1 and TRBJ2-2; possibly TRBD1 for D (6 bases). Trimming pared 7 bases from V and 0 bases from J, leaving 8 bases between. Germline-derived CDR1 and CDR2 are KGHDR and SFDVKD. The CDR3 sequence is 14 residues long. The CDR3 region has the DNA TGTGCCACCAGGACAGGAGCGAACACCGGGGAGCTGTTTTTT. Its translation is CATRTGANTGELFF.

The sample holds many counts of this clonotype. The chain combines TRBV7-9 with TRBJ2-7, with 7 nucleotides matching TRBD2. Unmatched junction bases numbered 10, after V lost 1 base and J lost 1 base. The V gene's germline CDR1 is SEHNR and CDR2 FQNEAQ (reference sequence). CDR3 length: 17 amino acids. CDR3 sequence: CASSLVPGWEGSYEQYF. CDR3 nucleotide sequence: TGTGCCAGCAGCTTAGTCCCCGGGTGGGAGGGTTCCTACGAGCAGTACTTC.

At least ten counts were recorded for this clonotype. The CDR3 coding sequence is TGTGCCAGCAGTCCGACAGGGAATGCAGATACGCAGTATTTT. It specifies CASSPTGNADTQYF. The V and J genes are TRBV12-3 or TRBV12-4 and TRBJ2-3, with TRBD1 matching over 7 bases. V shed 5 bases and J 4 bases; nucleotides not matched to a gene: 6. CDR3 length equals 14 residues.

The chain uses TRBV7-2 and TRBJ1-5, with a possible D match to TRBD1 (5 bases). This CDR3 comprises 14 residues. The ends were cut back, 4 bases at V and 4 bases at J, with 11 bases in the middle. Germline values: CDR1 SGHTA, CDR2 FQGNSA. The CDR3 DNA reads as TGTGCCAGCAGCTACCGGGACGGTAATCAGCCCCAGCATTTT. Protein sequence: CASSYRDGNQPQHF.

This clonotype occurred many times. The chain employs TRBV9 and TRBJ2-3; D uncertain. The germline V gene has CDR1 SGDLS and CDR2 YYNGEE. Trimming cost V 3 bases and J 2 bases, with 10 bases left between them. CDR3 length: 14 amino acids. CDR3 sequence reads: CASSALLTTDTQYF. In DNA form, the CDR3 reads TGTGCCAGCAGCGCCCTACTCACCACAGATACGCAGTATTTT. Full variable domain (rest looked up from reference TRBV9 and TRBJ2-3): DSGVTQTPKHLITATGQRVTLRCSPRSGDLSVYWYQQSLDQGLQFLIQYYNGEERAKGNILERFSAQQFPDLHSELNLSSLELGDSALYFCASSALLTTDTQYFGPGTRLTVL.

This chain links TRBV7-2 with TRBJ2-3; D uncertain. V shed 3 bases and J shed 4 bases, with 5 bases lying between them. This CDR3 is 12 amino acids long. Germline lookup yields CDR1 SGHTA and CDR2 FQGNSA. CDR3 in amino acids: CASSFEADTQYF. The CDR3 DNA sequence: TGTGCCAGCAGCTTTGAGGCAGATACGCAGTATTTT.

This clonotype was counted many times. The chain recombines TRBV7-2 with TRBJ1-6; 8 bases align to TRBD1. CDR3 length: 13 residues. Trimming took 11 bases from V and 7 from J; bases not matched to a gene: 7. Germline CDR1 and CDR2: SGHTA and FQGNSA. In DNA form, the CDR3 reads TGTGCCGGAGGACAGGGTGACAATTCACCCCTCCACTTT. Amino acid sequence: CAGGQGDNSPLHF.

In its sample, this clonotype was seen a few times. V and J are TRBV7-9 and TRBJ1-4, with D possibly being TRBD1 (6 bases). Trimming took 6 bases from V and 4 from J, leaving 18 bases between them. Germline loops: CDR1 SEHNR, CDR2 FQNEAQ (reference sequence). The CDR3 covers 16 residues. CDR3 nucleotide sequence: TGTGCCAGCAGGCCTGCCGGGGGGCCACGTAATGAAAAACTGTTTTTT. Protein sequence: CASRPAGGPRNEKLFF.